The 25 T cell receptor beta chains listed next were all sequenced from one sample in a study of blood T cell repertoires in COVID-19. Sequencing was performed with immunoSEQ multiplex PCR; in TCRdb, only in-frame clones are kept and a portion is missing. This table holds more than 150,000 clones, about 80% found once. Sequencing input: PBMCs or T cells enriched from blood (not recorded which). The receptor source for this set is a middle-aged man who had recovered from COVID-19.

The V and J genes are TRBV7-6 and TRBJ1-4, with 7 bases that match TRBD1. Trimming at V came to 0 bases and at J to 7 bases, leaving 14 bases not matched to a gene. Germline values: CDR1 SGHVS, CDR2 FNYEAQ. There are 18 residues in the CDR3. CDR3: CASSLAVGTTGLGEKLFF. In nucleotides, the CDR3 is TGTGCCAGCAGCTTAGCGGTGGGGACGACAGGGCTCGGTGAAAAACTGTTTTTT.

J is TRBJ2-3 and V is TRBV18; 8 bases fit TRBD2. V lost 7 bases and J lost 3; bases outside the gene matches: 12. The CDR3 has 16 amino acids. Germline V gives CDR1 KGHSH, CDR2 LQKENI. This CDR3 reads CASFELPGLGTDTQYF. CDR3 sequence (DNA): TGTGCCAGCTTCGAATTACCGGGACTAGGGACAGATACGCAGTATTTT.

The chain is built from TRBV5-1 and TRBJ2-1; TRBD2 might be the D (6 bases). Trimming stripped 1 base from V and 8 bases from J, with 22 bases between. This CDR3 comprises 17 residues. Germline CDR1 SGHRS, CDR2 YFSETQ. The CDR3 DNA sequence: TGCGCCAGCAGCTTGACGGCCCCCGGACGGGGGATTCATGAGCAGTTCTTC. It yields the protein CASSLTAPGRGIHEQFF.

J is TRBJ2-1 and V is TRBV7-3; TRBD2 matches at 10 bases. The germline gives CDR1 SGHTA, CDR2 FQGTGA. The junction had 6 bases not matched to a gene; V was cut back by 5 bases and J by 5 bases. The CDR3 is 15 residues long. The CDR3 nucleotides read TGTGCCAGCAGCGCGGGACTAGCGAAAAACAATGAGCAGTTCTTC. This encodes CASSAGLAKNNEQFF.

This chain links TRBV5-1 with TRBJ1-5, with D tentatively TRBD1 (6 bases). This CDR3 spans 14 amino acids. V was trimmed by 4 bases and J by 3 bases, leaving 11 bases between them. The germline gives CDR1 SGHRS, CDR2 YFSETQ. The CDR3 spells CASSLGTSNQPQHF. CDR3 sequence (DNA): TGCGCCAGCAGCCTCGGGACATCCAATCAGCCCCAGCATTTT.

The chain joins TRBV27 to TRBJ2-2; the D gene is possibly TRBD2 (6 bases). Germline assignment: CDR1 MNHEY and CDR2 SMNVEV (reference sequence). Trimming removed 1 base from V and 1 base from J, with 10 bases in between. The CDR3 is made up of 16 amino acids. The CDR3 region has the DNA TGTGCCAGCAGTTTATGGGGACTCAAGAACACCGGGGAGCTGTTTTTT. Amino acid sequence: CASSLWGLKNTGELFF.

The chain recombines TRBV18 with TRBJ2-7; maybe TRBD2 (5 bases). This CDR3 has 12 amino acids. Per the germline V gene, CDR1 is KGHSH and CDR2 is LQKENI. Between the trimmed V and J ends, which lost 5 bases and 7 bases, there was a span of 12 bases. The CDR3 DNA reads TGTGCCAGCTCATCGGGGTCGATAGAGCAGTACTTC. Translation gives CASSSGSIEQYF. The whole variable domain, remainder taken from reference TRBV18 and TRBJ2-7, is NAGVMQNPRHLVRRRGQEARLRCSPMKGHSHVYWYRQLPEEGLKFMVYLQKENIIDESGMPKERFSAEFPKEGPSILRIQQVVRGDSAAYFCASSSGSIEQYFGPGTRLTVT.

This clone is a singleton in its sample. V gene TRBV28 combines with J gene TRBJ2-3, with D possibly being TRBD2 (6 bases). CDR1 and CDR2 (germline): MDHEN, SYDVKM. The V end lost 4 bases, the J end lost 2 bases, and 13 bases lay between the germline ends. This CDR3 region has 15 residues. CDR3 in DNA: TGTGCCAGCAGTTATGAGGGGACTTACACAGATACGCAGTATTTT. Protein sequence: CASSYEGTYTDTQYF.

The chain is built from TRBV15 and TRBJ1-2; TRBD1 is a possible D gene (5 bases). The CDR3 is 14 residues long. CDR1 LNHNV and CDR2 YYDKDF come from the germline V gene (reference sequence). With 1 base removed from V and 1 base from J, the gap between germline ends came to 7 bases. The CDR3 DNA follows: TGTGCCACCAGCAGAGGACAGCTTAACTATGGCTACACCTTC. Translation gives CATSRGQLNYGYTF.

The rearrangement links TRBV6-5 to TRBJ1-2; 8 bases align to TRBD1. Per the germline V gene, CDR1 is MNHEY and CDR2 is SVGAGI. This CDR3 spans 13 amino acids. V dropped 6 bases and J dropped 8; count of bases not matched to a gene: 8. CDR3 sequence (DNA): TGTGCCAGCAGCAAAGGACAGGGTCGGGGCTACACCTTC. This gives the protein CASSKGQGRGYTF.

The chain has TRBV28 and TRBJ1-1; D ambiguous. V lost 2 bases, J lost 8 bases, and 9 bases lay in between. The CDR3 loop spans 12 amino acids. Per germline, CDR1 MDHEN and CDR2 SYDVKM. The CDR3 loop is CASSLQAREAFF. The CDR3 bases are TGTGCCAGCAGTTTACAGGCCCGGGAAGCTTTCTTT.

This CDR3 is CASSWTSGPYEQYF. DNA for the CDR3: TGCGCCAGCAGCTGGACTAGCGGACCATACGAGCAGTACTTC. V gene TRBV5-1 combines with J gene TRBJ2-7, with TRBD2 identical over 10 bases. The CDR3 sequence is 14 residues long. Per the germline V gene, CDR1 is SGHRS and CDR2 is YFSETQ. V shed 3 bases, J shed 4 bases, and the junction held 4 bases outside the gene matches.

This chain joins TRBV19 and TRBJ1-1, with D perhaps matching TRBD1 (6 bases). The V and J ends lost 1 base and 2 bases respectively, with 11 bases between them. The germline V gene has CDR1 LNHDA and CDR2 SQIVND (reference sequence). There are 15 residues in the CDR3. CDR3 amino acids: CASSIVGQLNTEAFF. DNA for the CDR3: TGTGCCAGTAGTATAGTAGGACAGCTAAACACTGAAGCTTTCTTT.

V is TRBV9 and J is TRBJ2-7, with 10 bases aligning to TRBD2. The CDR3 totals 14 residues. J lost 3 bases, V lost 4 bases, and 4 bases had no gene match. The germline V gene encodes CDR1 SGDLS and CDR2 YYNGEE. The CDR3 DNA reads TGTGCCAGCAGCCCCTTAGCGGGGGGCTACGAGCAGTACTTC. Translated: CASSPLAGGYEQYF. Drawing the rest from reference TRBV9 and TRBJ2-7, the complete variable domain is DSGVTQTPKHLITATGQRVTLRCSPRSGDLSVYWYQQSLDQGLQFLIQYYNGEERAKGNILERFSAQQFPDLHSELNLSSLELGDSALYFCASSPLAGGYEQYFGPGTRLTVT.

The CDR3 DNA is TGTGCCAGCAGTTCCCTGGGGGCTGGCAATCAGCCCCAGCATTTT. This gives the protein CASSSLGAGNQPQHF. The J gene is TRBJ1-5, the V gene TRBV27; a weak D match, TRBD1 (6 bases). From germline, CDR1 is MNHEY and CDR2 SMNVEV (reference sequence). Trimming stripped 4 bases from V and 2 bases from J, with 12 bases between. The CDR3 contains 15 residues.

The gene calls are TRBV2 and TRBJ2-7; D gene ambiguous. The germline V gene encodes CDR1 SNHLY and CDR2 FYNNEI. There are 13 residues in the CDR3. Trimming stripped 8 bases from V and 3 bases from J, with 14 bases between. CDR3 DNA sequence: TGTGCCAGCTCAAGTCCCGGTGGCTACGAGCAGTACTTC. It specifies CASSSPGGYEQYF.

This chain links TRBV27 with TRBJ2-7; TRBD2 aligns across 7 bases. J gave up 0 bases and V 6 bases, and 8 bases lay outside the gene matches. The CDR3 has 15 residues. CDR1 is MNHEY, CDR2 SMNVEV, per germline (reference sequence). The CDR3 DNA is TGTGCCAGCAGCCTCGGGACTACCAGCTCCTACGAGCAGTACTTC. Amino acid sequence: CASSLGTTSSYEQYF.

The V call is TRBV13, the J call TRBJ2-2; 15 nucleotides align to TRBD2. This CDR3 is built from 19 residues. Germline V CDR1 and CDR2: PRHDT, FYEKMQ (reference sequence). The V and J ends lost 5 bases and 6 bases, in that order; junction bases with no gene match: 13. CDR3 amino acids: CASSPGLAGGPGGAGELFF. The CDR3 bases are TGTGCCAGCAGCCCGGGACTAGCGGGAGGACCTGGCGGGGCCGGGGAGCTGTTTTTT.

The gene calls are TRBV30 and TRBJ1-2, with 9 bases fitting TRBD1. This CDR3 is built from 17 residues. J gave up 2 bases and V 1 base, and 11 bases lay outside the gene matches. Per germline, CDR1 GTSNPN and CDR2 SVGIG (reference sequence). CDR3 protein: CAWSGRTAGTGNYGYTF. CDR3 DNA sequence: TGTGCCTGGAGTGGCCGGACCGCCGGGACAGGGAACTATGGCTACACCTTC.

The chain carries TRBV6-5 and TRBJ1-5; 9 bases are a match to TRBD1. The CDR3 has 16 residues. With 4 bases clipped from V and 9 bases from J, the junction kept 13 bases outside the gene matches. Germline CDR1 and CDR2: MNHEY and SVGAGI. CDR3 nucleotide sequence: TGTGCCAGCAGTTCTGACCCGGGACAGGGAAATTGGCCCCAGCATTTT. Encoded protein: CASSSDPGQGNWPQHF.

The chain links TRBV7-9 to TRBJ1-1, with D possibly being TRBD1 (6 bases). The CDR3 has 15 amino acids. Germline CDR1 and CDR2: SEHNR and FQNEAQ (reference sequence). V gave up 5 bases and J gave up 0 bases, with 13 bases separating them. In nucleotides, the CDR3 is TGTGCCAGCAGCCTCCTAGGACAGATGAACACTGAAGCTTTCTTT. This translates into CASSLLGQMNTEAFF.

The rearrangement joins TRBV29-1 to TRBJ1-1, with D possibly TRBD1 on 5 matching bases. This CDR3 spans 13 amino acids. Germline CDR1 is SQVTM and CDR2 is ANQGSEA. V lost 2 bases and J 4 bases, leaving 11 bases between the germline ends. CDR3 in amino acids: CSVEYQGITEAFF. CDR3 coding DNA: TGCAGCGTTGAATATCAGGGAATCACTGAAGCTTTCTTT.

The chain recombines TRBV19 with TRBJ1-4; the match to TRBD1 covers 8 bases. The CDR3 sequence is 13 residues long. V trimming: 6 bases; J trimming: 6 bases; junction bases outside the gene matches: 3. Germline values: CDR1 LNHDA, CDR2 SQIVND (reference sequence). CDR3 in amino acids: CASSGQGDEKLFF. The CDR3, as DNA: TGTGCCAGTAGCGGACAGGGCGATGAAAAACTGTTTTTT. The full variable domain, with the rest looked up from reference TRBV19 and TRBJ1-4, is DGGITQSPKYLFRKEGQNVTLSCEQNLNHDAMYWYRQDPGQGLRLIYYSQIVNDFQKGDIAEGYSVSREKKESFPLTVTSAQKNPTAFYLCASSGQGDEKLFFGSGTQLSVL.

The chain links TRBV7-2 to TRBJ2-7, with unresolved D. V was clipped by 4 bases and J by 0 bases, with 7 bases between them. Germline V CDR1 and CDR2: SGHTA, FQGNSA. The CDR3 has 13 residues. CDR3 nucleotides: TGTGCCAGCAGCTGGAGTATCTCCTACGAGCAGTACTTC. Translating gives CASSWSISYEQYF.

This clone has only a few counts. The chain uses TRBV27 and TRBJ1-2, with 7 bases identical to TRBD1. This CDR3 is 17 amino acids long. The V gene's germline CDR1 is MNHEY and CDR2 SMNVEV (reference sequence). Losses at the gene ends were 3 bases for V and 5 bases for J; bases not matched to a gene: 15. The CDR3 sequence is CASSFTTGKGASYGYTF. The CDR3 DNA reads TGTGCCAGCAGTTTTACGACAGGGAAGGGGGCATCGTATGGCTACACCTTC.